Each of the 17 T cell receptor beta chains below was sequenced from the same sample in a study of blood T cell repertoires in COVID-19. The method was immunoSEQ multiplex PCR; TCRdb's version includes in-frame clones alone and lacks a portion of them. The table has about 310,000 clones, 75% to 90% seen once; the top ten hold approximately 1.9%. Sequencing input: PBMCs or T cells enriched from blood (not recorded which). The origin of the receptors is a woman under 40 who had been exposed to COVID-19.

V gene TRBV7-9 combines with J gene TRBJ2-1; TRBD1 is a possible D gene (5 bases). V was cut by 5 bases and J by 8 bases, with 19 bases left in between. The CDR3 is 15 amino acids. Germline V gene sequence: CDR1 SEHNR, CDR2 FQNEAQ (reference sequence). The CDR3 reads CASSPGAVSSDEQFF. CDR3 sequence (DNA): TGTGCCAGCAGCCCTGGGGCTGTGTCCTCGGATGAGCAGTTCTTC.

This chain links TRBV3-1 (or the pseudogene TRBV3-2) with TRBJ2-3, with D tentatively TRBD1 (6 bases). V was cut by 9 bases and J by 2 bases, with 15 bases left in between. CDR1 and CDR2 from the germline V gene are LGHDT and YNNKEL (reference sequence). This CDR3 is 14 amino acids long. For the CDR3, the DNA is TGTGCCAGTAGTTCCAGGGGCGCCACAGATACGCAGTATTTT. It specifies CASSSRGATDTQYF.

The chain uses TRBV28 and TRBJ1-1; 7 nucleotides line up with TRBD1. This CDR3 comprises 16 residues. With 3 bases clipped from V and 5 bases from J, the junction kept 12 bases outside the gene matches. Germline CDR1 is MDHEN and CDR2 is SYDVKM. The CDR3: CASSFSRGRGSTEAFF. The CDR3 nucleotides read TGTGCCAGCAGTTTTTCTAGGGGGCGGGGTAGTACTGAAGCTTTCTTT.

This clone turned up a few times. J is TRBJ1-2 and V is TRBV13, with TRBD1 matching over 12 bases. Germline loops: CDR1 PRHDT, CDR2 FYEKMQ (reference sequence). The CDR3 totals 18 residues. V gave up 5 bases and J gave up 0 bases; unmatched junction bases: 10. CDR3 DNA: TGTGCCAGCAGCCCCGATAGGGACAGGGGGCCCGCTAACTATGGCTACACCTTC. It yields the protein CASSPDRDRGPANYGYTF.

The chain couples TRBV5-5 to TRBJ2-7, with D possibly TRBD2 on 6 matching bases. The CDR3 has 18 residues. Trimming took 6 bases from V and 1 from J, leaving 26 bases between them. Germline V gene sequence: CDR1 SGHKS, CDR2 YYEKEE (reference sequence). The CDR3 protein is CASTWGVQGFGGSYEQYF. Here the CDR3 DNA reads TGTGCCAGCACCTGGGGGGTGCAGGGTTTTGGGGGTTCCTACGAGCAGTACTTC.

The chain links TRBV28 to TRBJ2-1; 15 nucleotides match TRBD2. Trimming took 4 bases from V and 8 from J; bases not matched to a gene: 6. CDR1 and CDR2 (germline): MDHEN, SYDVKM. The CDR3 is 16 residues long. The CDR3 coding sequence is TGTGCCAGCAGTTCCCCGGGACTAGCGGGGGGCTATGAGCAGTTCTTC. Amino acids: CASSSPGLAGGYEQFF.

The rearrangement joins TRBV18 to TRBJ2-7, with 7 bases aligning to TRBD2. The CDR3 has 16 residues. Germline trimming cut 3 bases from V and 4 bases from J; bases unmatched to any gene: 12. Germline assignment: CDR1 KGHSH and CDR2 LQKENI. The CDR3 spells CASSPAQGSGYYEQYF. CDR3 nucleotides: TGTGCCAGCTCACCCGCGCAGGGTAGCGGGTATTACGAGCAGTACTTC.

CDR3 sequence: CASSPLRPGGYGYTF. The CDR3 DNA follows: TGTGCCAGCAGTCCCCTCCGACCCGGGGGCTATGGCTACACCTTC. V usage is TRBV6-2 or TRBV6-3 and J usage is TRBJ1-2; D is possibly TRBD1 (5 bases). Germline-derived CDR1 and CDR2 are MNHEY and SVGEGT. V was pared by 5 bases and J by 4 bases, with 17 bases between. This CDR3 has 15 amino acids.

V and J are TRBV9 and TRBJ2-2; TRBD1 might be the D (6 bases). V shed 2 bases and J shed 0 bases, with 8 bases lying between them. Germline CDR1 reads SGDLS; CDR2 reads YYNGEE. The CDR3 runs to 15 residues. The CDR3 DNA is TGTGCCAGCAGCGTGACAGGAGCGAACACCGGGGAGCTGTTTTTT. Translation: CASSVTGANTGELFF.

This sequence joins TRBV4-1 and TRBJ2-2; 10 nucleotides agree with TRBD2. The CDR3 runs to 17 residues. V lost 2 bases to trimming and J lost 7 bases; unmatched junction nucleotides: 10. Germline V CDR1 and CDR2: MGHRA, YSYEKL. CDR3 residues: CASSQWLAGERGGELFF. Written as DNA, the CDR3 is TGCGCCAGCAGCCAATGGCTAGCGGGGGAGCGTGGCGGGGAGCTGTTTTTT.

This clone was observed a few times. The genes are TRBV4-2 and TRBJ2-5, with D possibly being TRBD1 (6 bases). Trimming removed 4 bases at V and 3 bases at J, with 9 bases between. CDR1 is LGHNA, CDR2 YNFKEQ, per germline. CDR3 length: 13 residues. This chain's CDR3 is CASSPNREETQYF. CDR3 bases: TGTGCCAGCAGCCCAAACAGGGAAGAGACCCAGTACTTC.

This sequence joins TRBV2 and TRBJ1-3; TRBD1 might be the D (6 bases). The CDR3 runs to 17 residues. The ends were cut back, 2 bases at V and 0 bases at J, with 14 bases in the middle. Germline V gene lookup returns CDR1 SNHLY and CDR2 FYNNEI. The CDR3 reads CASSELAGAYSGNTIYF. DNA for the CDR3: TGTGCCAGCAGTGAATTAGCAGGGGCTTACTCTGGAAACACCATATATTTT.

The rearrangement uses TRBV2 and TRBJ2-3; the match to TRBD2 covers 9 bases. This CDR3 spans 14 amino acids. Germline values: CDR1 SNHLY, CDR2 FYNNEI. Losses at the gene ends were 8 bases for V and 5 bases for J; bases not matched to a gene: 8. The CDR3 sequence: CASGTLAGRDTQYF. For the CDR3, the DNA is TGTGCCAGCGGTACTCTAGCGGGGCGAGATACGCAGTATTTT. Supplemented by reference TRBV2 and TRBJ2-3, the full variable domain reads EPEVTQTPSHQVTQMGQEVILRCVPISNHLYFYWYRQILGQKVEFLVSFYNNEISEKSEIFDDQFSVERPDGSNFTLKIRSTKLEDSAMYFCASGTLAGRDTQYFGPGTRLTVL.

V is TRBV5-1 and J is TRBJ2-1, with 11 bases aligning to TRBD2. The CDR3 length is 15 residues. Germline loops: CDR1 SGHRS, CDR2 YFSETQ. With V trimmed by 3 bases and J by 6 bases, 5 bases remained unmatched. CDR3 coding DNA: TGCGCCAGCAGCTACGGGACTAGCGGACCCAATGAGCAGTTCTTC. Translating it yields CASSYGTSGPNEQFF.

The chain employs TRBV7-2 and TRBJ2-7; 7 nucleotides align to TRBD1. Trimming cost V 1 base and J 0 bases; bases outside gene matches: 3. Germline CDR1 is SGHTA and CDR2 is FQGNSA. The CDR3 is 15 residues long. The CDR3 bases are TGTGCCAGCAGCTTAGAGGGGGCGAGCTCCTACGAGCAGTACTTC. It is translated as CASSLEGASSYEQYF.

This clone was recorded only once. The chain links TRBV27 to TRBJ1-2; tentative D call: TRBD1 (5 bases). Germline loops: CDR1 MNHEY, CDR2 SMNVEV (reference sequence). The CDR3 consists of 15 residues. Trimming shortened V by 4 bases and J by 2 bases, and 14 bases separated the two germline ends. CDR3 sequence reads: CASSSPSGGNYGYTF. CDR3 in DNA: TGTGCCAGCAGTTCTCCCTCCGGGGGGAACTATGGCTACACCTTC.

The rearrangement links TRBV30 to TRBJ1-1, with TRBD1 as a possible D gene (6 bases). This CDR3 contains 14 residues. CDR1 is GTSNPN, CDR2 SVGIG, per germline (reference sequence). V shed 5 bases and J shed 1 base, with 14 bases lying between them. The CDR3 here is CAWDPGHTNTEAFF. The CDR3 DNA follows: TGTGCCTGGGACCCGGGACATACGAACACTGAAGCTTTCTTT.